Sequencing of this TCR beta chain was carried out in a study of a mutant IDH1 vaccine in newly diagnosed glioma (dated by TCRdb to the early 2020s). As for the study more broadly: Eight vaccinations were administered to patients in weeks 1, 3, 5, 7, 11, 15, 19 and 23, corresponding to visits V03 through V10. Peripheral blood was collected at six visits: V03 (baseline), V05, V07, V10, V12 and V13. Vaccination began 4-6 weeks after radiotherapy alone, or alongside temozolomide cycles in the chemotherapy-containing groups. Prior to enrollment, standard therapy consisting of radiotherapy alone, temozolomide alone, or radiochemotherapy with temozolomide had been administered to patients, with the combination being received by most patients. Longitudinal TCRB deep sequencing was done for 25 to 30 treated patients, wherever samples were available for exploratory analyses. Of the 30 or so patients who were treated, about 62% were male and about 40% were female, and the mean age was roughly 40 years.

The CDR3 starts with the cysteine, ends with the phenylalanine, and has 18 residues. CDR3 DNA only is kept here, 54 bases in frame from base 1. V is pared back by 0 bases and J by 0 bases, with 16 bases lying between the germline termini. Based on the germline V gene (reference sequence), the CDR1 and CDR2 sequences are SGHNT and YYREEE. The library was made by the immunoSEQ multiplex PCR assay. The hsTCRB Kit was used according to the manufacturer's protocol to amplify rearranged TCR beta chain sequences. TCRB libraries were sequenced on an Illumina MiSeq. On the authors' methods: Demultiplexing, trimming and gene mapping were performed with the kit vendor's proprietary platform. In TCRdb, the immuneACCESS table is reduced to in-frame sequences with V and J assigned. These tables do not hold every clone; where another copy was compared, an unresolved V gene accounts for under half, and the others remain unexplained. That table supplies the V and J calls and clone size; D and trimming were determined from the DNA. The sample includes fewer than 40,000 clones, with around three quarters observed a single time. The ten largest clonotypes hold around 5.5% of the sample.

This specimen's time point label, interpreted: week 5, during vaccination. A 20-mer mutant IDH1 peptide at 300 micrograms in Montanide made up each vaccine dose, which was injected subcutaneously together with topical imiquimod. The donors had newly diagnosed IDH1-mutant astrocytomas of WHO grade 3 or 4 that showed loss of nuclear ATRX. The samples were drawn from NOA16, a multicentre, single-arm, open-label phase I trial in Germany that tested a mutant IDH1 peptide vaccine in humans for the first time. The DNeasy Blood and Tissue Kit was used to extract genomic DNA from EDTA blood for TCRB sequencing. On the study overall, not on this receptor specifically: Immune responses induced by the vaccine were seen in roughly 95% of patients across multiple MHC alleles. Pseudoprogression appeared unrelated to alterations in the top peripheral T cell clonotypes detected by TCRB sequencing. PBMC samples for TCRB deep sequencing were selected based on availability. According to the authors, sample limitations meant that analyses of patient blood samples could not be reproduced.

For this clone: Its antigen is unknown. The input lacks base qualities; no much larger clone sits a single base away.

Sample: PBMCs, taken from a glioma patient whose treatment included an IDH1 peptide vaccine. The chain couples TRBV5-4 to TRBJ2-1, and TRBD1 may be the D gene, going by 6 matching bases. This TCR came from a man between 35 and 55 years old with glioma. The DNA reads as follows: TGTGCCAGCAGCTTGGTAGGCTCGCAGGGGAGCTCCTACAATGAGCAGTTCTTC. Translation gives CASSLVGSQGSSYNEQFF.